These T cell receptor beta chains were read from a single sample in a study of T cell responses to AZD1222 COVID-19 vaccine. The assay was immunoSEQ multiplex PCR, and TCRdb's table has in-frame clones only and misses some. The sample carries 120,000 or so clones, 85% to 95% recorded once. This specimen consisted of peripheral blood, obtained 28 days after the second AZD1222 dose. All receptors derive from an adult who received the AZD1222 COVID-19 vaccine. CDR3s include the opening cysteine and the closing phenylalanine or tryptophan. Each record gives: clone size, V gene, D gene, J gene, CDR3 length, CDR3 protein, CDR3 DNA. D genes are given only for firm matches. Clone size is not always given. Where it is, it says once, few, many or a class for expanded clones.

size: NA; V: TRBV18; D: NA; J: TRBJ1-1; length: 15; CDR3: CASSPKGMVNTEAFF; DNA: TGTGCCAGCTCACCAAAGGGGATGGTGAACACTGAAGCTTTCTTT
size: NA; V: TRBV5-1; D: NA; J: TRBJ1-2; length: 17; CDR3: CASSPSGGPNLNYGYTF; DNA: TGCGCCAGCAGCCCGAGTGGAGGTCCCAATCTTAACTATGGCTACACCTTC
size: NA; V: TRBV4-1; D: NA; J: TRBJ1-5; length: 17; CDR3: CASSPYHFLGGYQPQHF; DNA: TGCGCCAGCAGCCCCTACCACTTTTTGGGGGGGTATCAGCCCCAGCATTTT
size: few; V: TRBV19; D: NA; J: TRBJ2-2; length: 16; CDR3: CASRSEGNPNTGELFF; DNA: TGTGCCAGTAGGAGCGAAGGGAACCCGAACACCGGGGAGCTGTTTTTT
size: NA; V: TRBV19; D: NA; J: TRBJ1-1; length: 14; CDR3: CASSFWEMNTEAFF; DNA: TGTGCCAGTAGCTTCTGGGAAATGAACACTGAAGCTTTCTTT
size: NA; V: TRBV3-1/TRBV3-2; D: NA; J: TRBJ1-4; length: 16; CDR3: CASSQDRRVGHEKLFF; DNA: TGTGCCAGCAGCCAAGATCGGAGGGTGGGGCATGAAAAACTGTTTTTT
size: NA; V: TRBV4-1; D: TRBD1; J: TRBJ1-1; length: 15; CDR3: CASSQTDRVWAEAFF; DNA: TGCGCCAGCAGCCAGACGGACAGGGTGTGGGCTGAAGCTTTCTTT
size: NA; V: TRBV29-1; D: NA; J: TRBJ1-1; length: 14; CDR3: CSVRKGVMNTEAFF; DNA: TGCAGCGTTCGGAAAGGCGTTATGAACACTGAAGCTTTCTTT
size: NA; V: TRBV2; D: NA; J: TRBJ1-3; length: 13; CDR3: CASALVSGNTIYF; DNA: TGTGCCAGCGCTCTAGTCTCTGGAAACACCATATATTTT
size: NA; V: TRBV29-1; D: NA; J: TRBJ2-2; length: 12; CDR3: CSVDLRAGELFF; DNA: TGCAGCGTTGATTTGAGGGCCGGGGAGCTGTTTTTT
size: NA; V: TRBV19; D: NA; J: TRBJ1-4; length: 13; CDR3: CASSILGGHELFF; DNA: TGTGCCAGTAGTATACTGGGAGGGCACGAACTGTTTTTT
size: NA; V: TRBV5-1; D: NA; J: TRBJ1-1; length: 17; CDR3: CASSPAASEGWHTEAFF; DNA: TGCGCCAGCAGCCCGGCGGCAAGTGAGGGATGGCACACTGAAGCTTTCTTT